What follows is one T cell receptor (beta chain) and its context. Its antigen is not identified. CDR1 and CDR2 from the germline V gene are SGHRS and YFSETQ. The CDR3 consists of 16 residues. Trimming cost V 4 bases and J 2 bases; bases outside gene matches: 6. The sample originates from a study of STAT5B mutations in CD4+ large granular lymphocyte leukemia. Using immunoSEQ multiplex PCR, the repertoire was profiled, and TCRdb retains in-frame clones only, with some absent. The data hold about 37,000 clones, with 65% to 70% observed a single time. Study-level points and caveats: Without putative leukemic clones, patient CD4-sorted repertoires remained more clonal than healthy CD4+ repertoires.

The chain is built from TRBV5-1 and TRBJ2-3; TRBD2 matches 11 bases. The TCR sequence derives from a human donor in good health. What was sequenced was CD4+ T cells from blood buffy coats. The CDR3 DNA sequence: TGCGCCAGCAGCATCCTAGCGGGGGGACTCACAGATACGCAGTATTTT. It codes for CASSILAGGLTDTQYF.